The text below deals with one TCR beta chain. V was cut by 9 bases and J by 2 bases, with 14 bases left in between. Germline-derived CDR1 and CDR2 are LNHDA and SQIVND (reference sequence). This CDR3 comprises 14 residues. As handled by the study authors: Reference gene primer amplification yielded estimated nucleated cell counts. Using immunoSEQ multiplex PCR, the repertoire was profiled, and TCRdb retains in-frame clones only, with some absent. Clone size and V and J calls were adopted from that table, with D and trimming inferred from the DNA. The sample records about 110,000 clones, roughly 85% being singletons. This record comes from a study of blood T cell repertoires in COVID-19. About the research overall: The origin of the acute and convalescent COVID-19 samples was the United States, Italy and Spain. The cDNA or gDNA used as material had been derived from T cells, B-cell-depleted T cells, or PBMCs.

The sample consisted of peripheral blood. This TCR derives from a human donor in a cohort sampled during active COVID-19. V usage is TRBV19 and J usage is TRBJ2-4; D possibly corresponds to TRBD2 (6 bases). The CDR3: CASRESGSKNIQYF. CDR3 coding DNA: TGTGCCAGCAGGGAAAGCGGGTCCAAAAACATTCAGTACTTC.